Below, 31 T cell receptor beta chains from the same sample are listed, as sequenced in a study of blood T cell repertoires in COVID-19. Clones were read by immunoSEQ multiplex PCR, and TCRdb kept only the in-frame ones, dropping some. The data show roughly 140,000 clones, around 80% seen once. Sequencing was done on a sample of peripheral blood. The receptors come from a man in his sixties with acute or convalescent COVID-19.

The genes are TRBV5-1 and TRBJ1-4, with a tentative D call TRBD1 (5 bases). CDR1 and CDR2 (germline): SGHRS, YFSETQ. Trimming cost V 4 bases and J 7 bases, with 14 bases left between them. This CDR3 comprises 14 residues. The chain's CDR3 is CASSIGGGFEKLFF. CDR3 nucleotides: TGCGCCAGCAGCATCGGTGGGGGGTTTGAAAAACTGTTTTTT.

The rearrangement uses TRBV10-3 and TRBJ2-7; D might be TRBD1 (6 bases). The V end was cut by 0 bases, the J end by 5 bases, with 14 bases between. The CDR3 runs 15 residues. CDR1 and CDR2 from the germline V gene are ENHRY and SYGVKD. The CDR3 loop is CAISESPGAYHEQYF. The DNA for the CDR3 is TGTGCCATCAGTGAGTCGCCAGGGGCGTACCACGAGCAGTACTTC.

The chain joins TRBV19 to TRBJ2-5; 9 nucleotides line up with TRBD2. Trimming took 7 bases from V and 1 from J; bases not matched to a gene: 4. The CDR3 sequence is 14 residues long. Germline V gene data show CDR1 as LNHDA and CDR2 as SQIVND (reference sequence). This chain's CDR3 is CASNSGRSQETQYF. The CDR3 region has the DNA TGTGCCAGTAATAGCGGGAGATCCCAAGAGACCCAGTACTTC.

The CDR3 nucleotides are TGTGCCAGCAGCCAATTCGAGAGCCTTCCCTACGAGCAGTACTTC. Its translation is CASSQFESLPYEQYF. The rearrangement links TRBV14 to TRBJ2-7; no reliable D call. CDR3 size: 15 residues. The germline V and J ends were trimmed by 2 bases and 2 bases, with 13 bases remaining between them. The germline CDR1 and CDR2 sequences are SGHDN and FVKESK.

The chain employs TRBV18 and TRBJ2-1; a weak D match, TRBD1 (6 bases). Deletions cut 0 bases from V and 11 bases from J, with 20 bases between. CDR3 length: 16 residues. Germline CDR1 and CDR2: KGHSH and LQKENI. The CDR3 sequence is CASSPPNLAAGAKQFF. CDR3 sequence (DNA): TGTGCCAGCTCACCACCGAATTTGGCGGCAGGGGCTAAGCAGTTCTTC.

V is TRBV18 and J is TRBJ2-3; 7 bases align to TRBD2. CDR3 length: 15 amino acids. Germline CDR1 KGHSH, CDR2 LQKENI. Trimming at V came to 3 bases and at J to 2 bases, leaving 5 bases not matched to a gene. CDR3 DNA sequence: TGTGCCAGCTCACCTCGGGAGGCGCACACAGATACGCAGTATTTT. This sequence encodes CASSPREAHTDTQYF.

The V and J genes are TRBV23-1 and TRBJ2-3, with 8 bases aligning to TRBD1. TRBV23-1 is an ORF, with its function uncertain. This CDR3 spans 23 amino acids. Trimming removed 3 bases from V and 4 bases from J; junction bases left unmatched: 30. CDR3 DNA sequence: TGCGCCAGCAGTCAGCCCCGGGACAGGAGTTCGCATAAAGTGGGGGGCGTCGCAGATACGCAGTATTTT. Encoded protein: CASSQPRDRSSHKVGGVADTQYF.

The chain is built from TRBV2 and TRBJ2-7; 7 bases are shared with TRBD1. Unmatched junction bases numbered 8, after V lost 6 bases and J lost 3 bases. There are 14 residues in the CDR3. Looked up from germline, CDR1 is SNHLY and CDR2 is FYNNEI. CDR3 protein: CASSTGTVHYEQYF. Here the CDR3 DNA reads TGTGCCAGCAGCACCGGGACAGTCCACTACGAGCAGTACTTC.

The rearrangement joins TRBV28 to TRBJ2-7; D gene unclear. Germline V lookup: CDR1 MDHEN, CDR2 SYDVKM. The V gene lost 3 bases and the J gene lost 5 bases, with 8 bases spanning the gap. The CDR3 length is 12 residues. The CDR3 DNA follows: TGTGCCAGCAGTTTTTTCCGGGACGAGCAGTACTTC. This gives the protein CASSFFRDEQYF.

The genes are TRBV5-8 and TRBJ1-3, with D unclear. Germline V gene data show CDR1 as SGHTS and CDR2 as YDEGEE. The CDR3 has 14 amino acids. Trimming cost V 3 bases and J 6 bases, with 13 bases left between them. Here the CDR3 reads CASSWSPMANTIYF. DNA of the CDR3: TGTGCCAGCAGCTGGAGCCCGATGGCAAACACCATATATTTT.

This clone was recorded many times. The V gene is TRBV3-1 (or the pseudogene TRBV3-2), the J gene TRBJ2-7, with 10 positions matching TRBD1. The CDR3 extends over 12 amino acids. V lost 8 bases, J lost 8 bases, and 6 bases stayed unmatched. Germline CDR1 reads LGHDT; CDR2 reads YNNKEL (reference sequence). CDR3 amino acids: CASRTGGSKQYF. CDR3 coding DNA: TGTGCCAGCCGGACAGGGGGATCAAAGCAGTACTTC.

The rearrangement uses TRBV18 and TRBJ2-5; tentative D call: TRBD2 (5 bases). Germline CDR1 is KGHSH and CDR2 is LQKENI. This CDR3 contains 14 residues. The V gene lost 3 bases and the J gene lost 2 bases, with 10 bases spanning the gap. The CDR3 DNA reads as TGTGCCAGCTCACCTAGTCGGGGACAAGAGACCCAGTACTTC. As protein: CASSPSRGQETQYF.

This clone was counted at least ten times. The CDR3 DNA sequence: TGTGCCAGTACCCGAGGGGGCTCTGGAAACACCATATATTTT. Translating it yields CASTRGGSGNTIYF. The chain couples TRBV19 to TRBJ1-3, with D perhaps matching TRBD1 (6 bases). Trimming removed 7 bases from V and 0 bases from J, with 10 bases in between. CDR3 length: 14 residues. Germline V gives CDR1 LNHDA, CDR2 SQIVND (reference sequence).

The chain has TRBV11-1 and TRBJ2-5; D call uncertain. Germline values: CDR1 SGHAT, CDR2 FQDESV (reference sequence). There are 13 residues in the CDR3. The V and J ends lost 3 bases and 0 bases respectively, with 5 bases between them. This chain's CDR3 is CASSLNNQETQYF. The CDR3 DNA is TGTGCCAGCAGCTTGAACAACCAAGAGACCCAGTACTTC.

The gene calls are TRBV5-8 and TRBJ1-1; tentative D call: TRBD1 (6 bases). Trimming took off 0 bases at V and 5 bases at J, with 8 bases between the two ends. This CDR3 contains 13 residues. Per germline, CDR1 SGHTS and CDR2 YDEGEE. The CDR3 here is CASSLGRGTEAFF. The CDR3 DNA follows: TGTGCCAGCAGCTTGGGCAGGGGAACTGAAGCTTTCTTT.

This clone was seen more than once but under ten times. The chain couples TRBV27 to TRBJ1-1, with a tentative D call TRBD1 (5 bases). The V end was cut by 0 bases, the J end by 4 bases, with 12 bases between. Looked up from germline, CDR1 is MNHEY and CDR2 is SMNVEV (reference sequence). This CDR3 is 15 amino acids long. The CDR3 sequence is CASSLSVLGGTEAFF. DNA for the CDR3: TGTGCCAGCAGTTTATCGGTCCTGGGGGGCACTGAAGCTTTCTTT.

The chain uses TRBV27 and TRBJ2-6; D gene unclear. V lost 8 bases, J lost 4 bases, and 9 bases lay in between. Germline V CDR1 and CDR2: MNHEY, SMNVEV (reference sequence). This CDR3 spans 13 amino acids. CDR3 sequence reads: CASSPLGANVLTF. The CDR3 DNA is TGTGCCAGCTCCCCCCTCGGGGCCAACGTCCTGACTTTC.

The rearrangement links TRBV27 to TRBJ2-7; 12 positions match TRBD2. After removal of 5 bases from V and 11 bases from J, the junction contained 7 bases not matched to a gene. Germline CDR1 reads MNHEY; CDR2 reads SMNVEV (reference sequence). The CDR3 spans 13 residues. The CDR3 DNA reads TGTGCCAGCAGTCCCAGGACTAGCGGGGAGGAGTACTTC. Translated: CASSPRTSGEEYF.

The chain employs TRBV4-1 and TRBJ2-7, with unresolved D. Germline CDR1 MGHRA, CDR2 YSYEKL. The V and J ends lost 4 bases and 0 bases respectively, with 19 bases between them. This CDR3 is 17 amino acids long. The CDR3: CASSPARAQAISYEQYF. CDR3 coding DNA: TGCGCCAGCAGCCCCGCCAGAGCGCAAGCTATCTCCTACGAGCAGTACTTC.

This chain links TRBV6-5 with TRBJ2-3; TRBD2 is a possible D gene (6 bases). From germline, CDR1 is MNHEY and CDR2 SVGAGI. The CDR3 sequence is 16 residues long. V lost 0 bases and J lost 1, with 11 bases in between. In DNA, the CDR3 is TGTGCCAGCAGTTACTCTCTGGGCGGGGGCACAGATACGCAGTATTTT. Its translation is CASSYSLGGGTDTQYF.

This chain connects TRBV29-1 to TRBJ2-3; 9 bases fit TRBD2. The CDR3 covers 15 residues. V lost 2 bases and J lost 4; bases outside the gene matches: 7. Germline CDR1 SQVTM, CDR2 ANQGSEA. CDR3 nucleotide sequence: TGCAGCGTTGAAAATGCGGGAGGGCCAGCAGATACGCAGTATTTT. Translated, it gives CSVENAGGPADTQYF.

The rearrangement joins TRBV3-1 (or the pseudogene TRBV3-2) to TRBJ2-7; 7 bases line up with TRBD2. The CDR3 has 15 amino acids. The trim removed 5 bases at V and 0 bases at J, leaving 7 bases unmatched. Germline CDR1 reads LGHDT; CDR2 reads YNNKEL (reference sequence). In DNA, the CDR3 is TGTGCCAGCAGCGACCGGGACTATCCCTCCTACGAGCAGTACTTC. Translating it yields CASSDRDYPSYEQYF.

This clone was observed a few times. The sample carries other DNA sequences with the same CDR3. The CDR3 DNA sequence: TGCGCCAGCAGCCAAGAGACAGGCGGAAATCAGCCCCAGCATTTT. This encodes CASSQETGGNQPQHF. The chain carries TRBV4-1 and TRBJ1-5, with D tentatively TRBD1 (6 bases). V lost 0 bases and J lost 4, with 10 bases in between. The CDR3 loop spans 15 amino acids. From germline, CDR1 is MGHRA and CDR2 YSYEKL.

The V and J genes are TRBV28 and TRBJ2-1; D unclear. The CDR3 spans 13 residues. V lost 2 bases and J lost 10, with 12 bases in between. CDR1 is MDHEN, CDR2 SYDVKM, per germline. The CDR3 sequence is CASSLHPTGEQFF. CDR3 in DNA: TGTGCCAGCAGTTTACACCCCACCGGGGAGCAGTTCTTC.

This chain links TRBV3-1 (or the pseudogene TRBV3-2) with TRBJ2-1, with D possibly being TRBD2 (6 bases). The germline V gene encodes CDR1 LGHDT and CDR2 YNNKEL (reference sequence). V lost 0 bases, J lost 10 bases, and 19 bases lay in between. CDR3 size: 16 residues. The CDR3 coding sequence is TGTGCCAGCAGCCAAGAGGCGGCGGGACTCTTGGAGGAGCAGTTCTTC. Its protein product is CASSQEAAGLLEEQFF.

The chain is built from TRBV10-3 and TRBJ2-7; TRBD2 might be the D (6 bases). The germline gives CDR1 ENHRY, CDR2 SYGVKD. Deletions cut 10 bases from V and 2 bases from J, with 12 bases between. This CDR3 has 12 amino acids. The CDR3 bases are TGTGCCACACTGGCGGGGACCTACGAGCAGTACTTC. It specifies CATLAGTYEQYF.

This clone occurred a few times. Here the CDR3 reads CASSSMGGQPQHF. The CDR3 bases are TGTGCCAGCAGCTCCATGGGGGGTCAGCCCCAGCATTTT. The chain employs TRBV7-9 and TRBJ1-5, with TRBD1 as a possible D gene (5 bases). This CDR3 is built from 13 residues. Per germline, CDR1 SEHNR and CDR2 FQNEAQ (reference sequence). V was pared by 4 bases and J by 6 bases, with 10 bases between. Drawing the rest from reference TRBV7-9 and TRBJ1-5, the complete variable domain is DTGVSQNPRHKITKRGQNVTFRCDPISEHNRLYWYRQTLGQGPEFLTYFQNEAQLEKSRLLSDRFSAERPKGSFSTLEIQRTEQGDSAMYLCASSSMGGQPQHFGDGTRLSIL.

The rearrangement links TRBV11-3 to TRBJ2-1, with TRBD2 matching 7 bases. The CDR3 is 15 residues long. Germline V CDR1 and CDR2: SGHNT, YENEEA. V dropped 5 bases and J dropped 0; count of bases not matched to a gene: 4. CDR3 in DNA: TGTGCCAGCAGCCCTAGCGGAAGCTCCTACAATGAGCAGTTCTTC. Protein product: CASSPSGSSYNEQFF.

This clone was seen more than once but under ten times. The V and J genes are TRBV21-1 and TRBJ1-5; the D call TRBD1 from the table was never checked on the DNA. TRBV21-1 is designated a pseudogene. The CDR3 contains 19 residues. In DNA, the CDR3 is TGTGCCAGCAGCAAAAGGTTGAGAACAGGGGCCGAATTTAATCAGCCCCAGCATTTT. This translates into CASSKRLRTGAEFNQPQHF.

In this sample, this clone turned up a few times. The chain joins TRBV12-5 to TRBJ2-1, with D unclear. The germline V gene encodes CDR1 LGHNT and CDR2 FRNRAP. The CDR3 is made up of 12 amino acids. V was shortened by 1 base and J by 9 bases, with 7 bases between the two germline ends. The CDR3 loop is CASGLASTEQFF. In DNA form, the CDR3 reads TGTGCTAGTGGTTTGGCATCTACTGAGCAGTTCTTC.

V is TRBV2 and J is TRBJ2-7; a weak D match, TRBD2 (7 bases). The CDR3 has 15 residues. V lost 8 bases to trimming and J lost 7 bases, with 24 bases between them. Germline V gives CDR1 SNHLY, CDR2 FYNNEI. CDR3 residues: CASELGGADSLEQYF. Written as DNA, the CDR3 is TGTGCCAGCGAGCTGGGGGGGGCTGACTCATTGGAGCAGTACTTC.